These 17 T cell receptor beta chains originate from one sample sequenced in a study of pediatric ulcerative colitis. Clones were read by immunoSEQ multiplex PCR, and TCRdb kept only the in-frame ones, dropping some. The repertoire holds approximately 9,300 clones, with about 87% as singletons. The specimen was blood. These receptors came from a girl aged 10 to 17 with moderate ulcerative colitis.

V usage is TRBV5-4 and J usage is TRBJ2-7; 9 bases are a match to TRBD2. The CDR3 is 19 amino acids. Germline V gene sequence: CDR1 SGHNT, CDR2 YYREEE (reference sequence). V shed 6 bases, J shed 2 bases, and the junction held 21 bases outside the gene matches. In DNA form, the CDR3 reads TGTGCCAGCACCACCGATCGGCTAGCGGGGCGGGTGGGGACCTACGAGCAGTACTTC. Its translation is CASTTDRLAGRVGTYEQYF.

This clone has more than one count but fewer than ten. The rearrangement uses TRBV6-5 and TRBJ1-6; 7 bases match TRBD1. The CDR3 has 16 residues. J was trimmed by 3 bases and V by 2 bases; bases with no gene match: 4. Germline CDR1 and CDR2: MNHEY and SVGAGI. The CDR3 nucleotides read TGTGCCAGCAGTTACCCCCGACAGGGCTATAATTCACCCCTCCACTTT. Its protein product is CASSYPRQGYNSPLHF.

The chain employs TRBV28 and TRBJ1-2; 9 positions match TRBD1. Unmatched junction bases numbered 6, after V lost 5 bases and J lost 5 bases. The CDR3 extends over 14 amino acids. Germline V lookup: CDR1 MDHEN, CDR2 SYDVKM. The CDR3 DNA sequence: TGTGCCAGCAGTCCGACAGGGGGACGATATGGCTACACCTTC. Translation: CASSPTGGRYGYTF.

The CDR3 loop reads CASSETGGESGYTF. In DNA form, the CDR3 reads TGTGCCAGCAGTGAAACAGGGGGCGAGTCTGGCTACACCTTC. The chain employs TRBV2 and TRBJ1-2; 9 bases line up with TRBD1. Germline CDR1 SNHLY, CDR2 FYNNEI. The CDR3 extends over 14 amino acids. Losses at the gene ends were 2 bases for V and 7 bases for J; bases not matched to a gene: 5.

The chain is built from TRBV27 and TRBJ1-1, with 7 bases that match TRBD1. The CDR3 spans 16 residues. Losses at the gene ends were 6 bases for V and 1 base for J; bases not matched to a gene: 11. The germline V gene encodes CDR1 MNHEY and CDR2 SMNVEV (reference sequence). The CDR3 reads CASRLGRRTGNTEAFF. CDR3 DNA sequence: TGTGCCAGCAGGTTGGGCCGACGGACAGGGAACACTGAAGCTTTCTTT.

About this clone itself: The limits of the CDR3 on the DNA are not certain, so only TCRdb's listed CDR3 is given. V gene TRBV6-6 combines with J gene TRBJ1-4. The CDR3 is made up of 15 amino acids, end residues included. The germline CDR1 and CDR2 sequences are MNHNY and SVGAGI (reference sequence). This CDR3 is CASSYFGPTNEKLFF.

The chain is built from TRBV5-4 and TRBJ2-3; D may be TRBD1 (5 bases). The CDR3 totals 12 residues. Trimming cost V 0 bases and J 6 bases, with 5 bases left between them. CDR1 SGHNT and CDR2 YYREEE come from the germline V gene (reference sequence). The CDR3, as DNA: TGTGCCAGCAGCTTGGAGGGGGATACGCAGTATTTT. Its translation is CASSLEGDTQYF. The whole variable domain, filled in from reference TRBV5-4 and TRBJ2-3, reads ETGVTQSPTHLIKTRGQQVTLRCSSQSGHNTVSWYQQALGQGPQFIFQYYREEENGRGNFPPRFSGLQFPNYSSELNVNALELDDSALYLCASSLEGDTQYFGPGTRLTVL.

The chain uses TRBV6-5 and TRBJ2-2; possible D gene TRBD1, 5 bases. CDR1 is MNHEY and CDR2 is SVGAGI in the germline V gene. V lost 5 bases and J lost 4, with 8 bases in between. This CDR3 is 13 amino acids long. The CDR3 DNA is TGTGCCAGCAGTACCCAGGGCACCGGGGAGCTGTTTTTT. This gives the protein CASSTQGTGELFF.

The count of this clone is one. The DNA of the CDR3 is TGTGCCAGCGGGGGGAGTAGCGGGAGGCCTGGAGCAGAGACCCAGTACTTC. As protein: CASGGSSGRPGAETQYF. The V call is TRBV25-1, the J call TRBJ2-5; 10 positions agree with TRBD2. This CDR3 is built from 17 residues. The junction had 16 bases not matched to a gene; V was cut back by 8 bases and J by 4 bases. Germline V lookup: CDR1 MGHDK, CDR2 SYGVNS.

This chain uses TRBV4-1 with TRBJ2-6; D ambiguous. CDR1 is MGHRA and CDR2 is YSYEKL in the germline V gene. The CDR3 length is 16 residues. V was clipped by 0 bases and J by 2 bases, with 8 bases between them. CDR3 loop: CASSQEEGTGANVLTF. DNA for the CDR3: TGCGCCAGCAGCCAAGAAGAAGGGACTGGGGCCAACGTCCTGACTTTC.

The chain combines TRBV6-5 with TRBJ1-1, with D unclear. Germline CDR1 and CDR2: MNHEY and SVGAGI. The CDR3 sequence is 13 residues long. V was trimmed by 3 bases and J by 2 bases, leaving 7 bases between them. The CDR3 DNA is TGTGCCAGCAGTTATGAGGGCAACACTGAAGCTTTCTTT. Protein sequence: CASSYEGNTEAFF.

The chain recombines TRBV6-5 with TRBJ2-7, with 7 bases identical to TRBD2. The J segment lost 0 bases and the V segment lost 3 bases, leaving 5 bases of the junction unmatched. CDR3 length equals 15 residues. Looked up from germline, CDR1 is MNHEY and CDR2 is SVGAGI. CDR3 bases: TGTGCCAGCAGTTATGGGCGGGGGAGCTCCTACGAGCAGTACTTC. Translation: CASSYGRGSSYEQYF.

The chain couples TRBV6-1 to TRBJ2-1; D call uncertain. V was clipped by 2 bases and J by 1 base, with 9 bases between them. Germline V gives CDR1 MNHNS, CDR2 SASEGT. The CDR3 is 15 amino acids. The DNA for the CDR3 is TGTGCCAGCAGTGAACTGGGTGGTTCCTACAATGAGCAGTTCTTC. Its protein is CASSELGGSYNEQFF.

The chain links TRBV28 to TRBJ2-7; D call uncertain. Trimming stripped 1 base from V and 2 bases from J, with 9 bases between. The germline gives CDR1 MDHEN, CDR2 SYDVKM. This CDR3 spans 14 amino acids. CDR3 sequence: CASSLSVAAYEQYF. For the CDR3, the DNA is TGTGCCAGCAGTTTATCAGTGGCAGCCTACGAGCAGTACTTC.

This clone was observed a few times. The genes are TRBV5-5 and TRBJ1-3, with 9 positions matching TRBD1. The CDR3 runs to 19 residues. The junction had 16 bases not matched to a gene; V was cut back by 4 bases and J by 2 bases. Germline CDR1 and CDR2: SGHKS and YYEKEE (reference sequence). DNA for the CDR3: TGTGCCAGCAGCCCTGGTCTAGGGATACGGGACAGGGCTGGAAACACCATATATTTT. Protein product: CASSPGLGIRDRAGNTIYF.

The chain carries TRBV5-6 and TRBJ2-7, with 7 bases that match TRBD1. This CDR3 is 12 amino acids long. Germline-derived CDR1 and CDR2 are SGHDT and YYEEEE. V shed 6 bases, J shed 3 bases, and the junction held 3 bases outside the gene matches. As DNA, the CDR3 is TGTGCCAGCAACGGGGACAGCTACGAGCAGTACTTC. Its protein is CASNGDSYEQYF.

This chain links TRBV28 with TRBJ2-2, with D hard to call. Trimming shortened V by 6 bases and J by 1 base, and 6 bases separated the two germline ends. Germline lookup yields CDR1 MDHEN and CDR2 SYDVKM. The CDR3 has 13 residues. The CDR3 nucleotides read TGTGCCAGCAGGGACGGGAACACCGGGGAGCTGTTTTTT. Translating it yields CASRDGNTGELFF.